These T cell receptor beta chains were read from a single sample in a study of cytomegalovirus exposure and HLA in healthy donors. Measured with immunoSEQ multiplex PCR; TCRdb has only the in-frame clones, and not every one. In the table there are roughly 130,000 clones, around 92% of which are singletons. Sequencing used PBMCs. The receptors shown here come from a young man in good health and CMV-seronegative. Each CDR3 is given without its conserved first and last residue.

TRBV7-9	ASSFRDGRTGELF
TRBV5-6	ASSSWGTDINTEAF
TRBV7-6	ASSLPRIASNTGELF
TRBV5-1	ASSPPWRGRNEQF
TRBV5-1	ASNSDRLSTEAF
TRBV7-9	ASSFGVGNTEAF
TRBV6-1	ASSGLFGTGRVGEKLF
TRBV7-2	ASSSTRQGAVYGYT
TRBV7-9	ASSLALAGGHGYT
TRBV7-8	ASSLIGTDSGNTIY
TRBV2	ATPGWRAGADTQY
TRBV11-2	ASSLFDRKQY
TRBV7-6	ASSQQVLGYNEQF
TRBV27	ASSSTGTGSYEQY
TRBV11-2	ASSLRQGWETQY
TRBV19	ASSIGPGGLQF
TRBV15	ATSRDRLNEAF
TRBV28	AIHSGTLYGQY
TRBV7-8	ASSLQSRDRGQETQY
TRBV10-3	AIGSSGNEQY
TRBV12-5	ASGLGTITDTQY
TRBV11-2	ASSLGLGAVRKAF
TRBV7-8	ASSGRGADSNQPQH
TRBV19	ASSMPVRYPDNEQF
TRBV11-2	ASSFDRDYGYT
TRBV18	ASSPDGLERGYT
TRBV15	ATSRVEWGRLF
TRBV7-2	ASALTGGYRPQH
TRBV7-2	ASSLGPTGSLNTEAF
TRBV10-1	ASSEGTGGPWINYGYT
TRBV5-6	ASSLADRGPDTQH
TRBV6-5	ATSRTGGVNEQF
TRBV14	ASSQVRGLNEKLF
TRBV7-9	ASSLAGPSGNSPLH
TRBV5-1	ASSIRQGSTEAF
TRBV7-9	ASSRQAYTGELF
TRBV6-5	ASSWETGAYTEAF
TRBV11-2	ASSRQGALTGELF
TRBV2	ASSYPSPDSSYEQY
TRBV19	ASSISQNLAKNIQY
TRBV28	ASSLQGADTQY
TRBV10-3	AISESLEQY
TRBV4-1	ASSPQGVGDSPLH
TRBV19	ASAVTATNPESYT
TRBV27	ASSSSGGKGNYGYT
TRBV7-8	ASTRGGPGYNSPLH
TRBV9	ASSDTGIYGYT
TRBV7-8	ASSPTRRTGGTDTQY
TRBV21-1	ASSKVGRGTRLHEQY
TRBV21-1	ASSKVSMNTGELF